The rows below give T cell receptor beta chains drawn from one sample of a study of shared clonotypes between healthy human individuals. The table came from immunoSEQ multiplex PCR; TCRdb's copy has only in-frame clones and leaves some out. The sample has about 320,000 clones; over 75% are singletons. What was sequenced was memory CD8+ T cells sorted from blood. Receptors were obtained from a man between 18 and 29 years old in good health. CDR3s include the opening cysteine and the closing phenylalanine or tryptophan. D genes are given only for firm matches. For some rows the clone size is stated as once, few or many, or as a class when expanded; others skip it.

CDR3nt | CDR3aa | len | j_gene | abundance | v_gene | d_gene
TGTGCCAGCAGTTTGGGTCTAGCGGGAAATTACAATGAGCAGTTCTTC | CASSLGLAGNYNEQFF | 16 | TRBJ2-1 | NA | TRBV28 | TRBD2
TGTGCCAGCGGAACACTTAGCGGGGGGGCATACGAGCAGTACTTC | CASGTLSGGAYEQYF | 15 | TRBJ2-7 | medium-sized | TRBV27 | TRBD2
TGTGCCAGCAGCTTCGACAGGAGCTCTGGAAACACCATATATTTT | CASSFDRSSGNTIYF | 15 | TRBJ1-3 | NA | TRBV7-6 | NA
TGTGCCAGCAGCCTTGGGGCAGGGGGGAGCTACGAGCAGTACTTC | CASSLGAGGSYEQYF | 15 | TRBJ2-7 | NA | TRBV6-5 | NA
TGTGCCAGCAGCCCCGGGACTAGCGGATTCTACGAGCAGTACTTC | CASSPGTSGFYEQYF | 15 | TRBJ2-7 | NA | TRBV11-2 | TRBD2
TGTGCCAGCAGCCCATACGGGGCAGGGGAGCAGTACTTC | CASSPYGAGEQYF | 13 | TRBJ2-7 | many | TRBV7-9 | NA
TGTGCCATCAGTGAGTCCCCCGGAATCTCCTACGAGCAGTACTTC | CAISESPGISYEQYF | 15 | TRBJ2-7 | NA | TRBV10-3 | NA
TGTGCCAGCAGCTCCCTCGTCGGTAGCGGAAACACCGGGGAGCTGTTTTTT | CASSSLVGSGNTGELFF | 17 | TRBJ2-2 | NA | TRBV7-8 | NA
TGTGCCAGCAGTTACTCGAACGTCTACGAGCAGTACTTC | CASSYSNVYEQYF | 13 | TRBJ2-7 | NA | TRBV6-6 | NA
TGTGCCAGCAGTTTTAGCGGGGGGGCCTACAATGAGCAGTTCTTC | CASSFSGGAYNEQFF | 15 | TRBJ2-1 | NA | TRBV27 | TRBD2
TGTGCCAGCAGCTTAGCCCTTTATGGGGACGGGCCTGAAGCTTTCTTT | CASSLALYGDGPEAFF | 16 | TRBJ1-1 | NA | TRBV7-6 | NA
TGTGCCAGCAGCCGACTAGCCGGGGACGGGGAGCTGTTTTTT | CASSRLAGDGELFF | 14 | TRBJ2-2 | once | TRBV28 | TRBD2
TGTGCCATCAGTGAGTCGCCGGTCGGGCTCCACTTT | CAISESPVGLHF | 12 | TRBJ1-6 | NA | TRBV10-3 | NA
TGTGCCAGCAGTTACAACCCGCAGGGCCTCACGGGCTACACCTTC | CASSYNPQGLTGYTF | 15 | TRBJ1-2 | NA | TRBV6-5 | NA
TGCGCCAGCAGCCAAGTTGCGGGGGAGCTGTTTTTT | CASSQVAGELFF | 12 | TRBJ2-2 | NA | TRBV4-1 | NA
TGTGCCAGCAACACCCCATTGGCGGGAGGGGGGGAGACCCAGTACTTC | CASNTPLAGGGETQYF | 16 | TRBJ2-5 | NA | TRBV2 | TRBD2
TGCGCCAGCAGCCAGCCAGGAATGGCAAATGAGCAGTTCTTC | CASSQPGMANEQFF | 14 | TRBJ2-1 | NA | TRBV4-1 | NA
TGTGCGAGTGCGACCGAGTACAATGAGCAGTTCTTC | CASATEYNEQFF | 12 | TRBJ2-1 | few | TRBV7-9 | NA
TGTGCCAGCAGTTCCAGAGCCGAAGAGACCCAGTACTTC | CASSSRAEETQYF | 13 | TRBJ2-5 | NA | TRBV5-4 | NA
TGTGCCAGTAAAGGTTTGGGCTCAGAGAATTCACCCCTCCACTTT | CASKGLGSENSPLHF | 15 | TRBJ1-6 | NA | TRBV19 | NA
TGTGCCAGCAACAGAATGAACACTGAAGCTTTCTTT | CASNRMNTEAFF | 12 | TRBJ1-1 | NA | TRBV2 | NA
TGTGCCAGCAGCGAAATCCTAGCGGGGGGGCCGTACATTCAGTACTTC | CASSEILAGGPYIQYF | 16 | TRBJ2-4 | many | TRBV2 | TRBD2
TGCGCCAGCAGCAGAGTAGGTGGGTACAATGAGCAGTTCTTC | CASSRVGGYNEQFF | 14 | TRBJ2-1 | NA | TRBV4-1 | NA
TGTGCCAGCAGCTTAGCCCCGGGAGAGGAGACCCAGTACTTC | CASSLAPGEETQYF | 14 | TRBJ2-5 | NA | TRBV7-8 | NA
TGTGCCAGCAGCTTGGTCCGGGGACTTACCTACGAGCAGTACTTC | CASSLVRGLTYEQYF | 15 | TRBJ2-7 | once | TRBV5-8 | NA
TGTGCCAGCAGCCAGTCGGAGGCAGGTCTCCTTGAAGCTTTCTTT | CASSQSEAGLLEAFF | 15 | TRBJ1-1 | NA | TRBV2 | NA
TGTGCCAGTAGTATATACTGGGGACAGGGCCTGGGGCCCCAGCATTTT | CASSIYWGQGLGPQHF | 16 | TRBJ1-5 | NA | TRBV19 | TRBD1
TGTGCCAGCAGCGATGGTGACTACGAGCAGTACTTC | CASSDGDYEQYF | 12 | TRBJ2-7 | once | TRBV5-4 | NA
TGTGCCAGCAGCTATCTCGGACATTCTGAGTTCGCCTACGAGCAGTACTTC | CASSYLGHSEFAYEQYF | 17 | TRBJ2-7 | NA | TRBV5-6 | NA
TGCGCCAGCAACCCAGGGACAACTAATGCAACTAATGAAAAACTGTTTTTT | CASNPGTTNATNEKLFF | 17 | TRBJ1-4 | NA | TRBV4-1 | NA
TGTGCCAGCAGCTTAGATATGGAGCTAGGGGTTAACTATGGCTACACCTTC | CASSLDMELGVNYGYTF | 17 | TRBJ1-2 | NA | TRBV7-8 | NA
TGTGCCAGCAGCTTTCAGGCTACCGGGGAGCTGTTTTTT | CASSFQATGELFF | 13 | TRBJ2-2 | many | TRBV13 | NA
TGTGCCAGCAGTCAGCCCCCGGCAGGGAACTCCTACGAGCAGTACTTC | CASSQPPAGNSYEQYF | 16 | TRBJ2-7 | NA | TRBV28 | NA
TGTGCCAGCAGTCCGGGTTCGAACACTGAAGCTTTCTTT | CASSPGSNTEAFF | 13 | TRBJ1-1 | NA | TRBV27 | NA
TGTGCCAGCAGGAGGTGGACACACCACCCCGGGGAGCTGTTTTTT | CASRRWTHHPGELFF | 15 | TRBJ2-2 | NA | TRBV6-1 | NA
TGCGCCAGCAGCATGGGGACCGACAAGTACTTC | CASSMGTDKYF | 11 | TRBJ2-7 | NA | TRBV10-1 | NA
TGTGCCAGCAGCGTAGCTCAAGGGACTAGCGTATACAATGAGCAGTTCTTC | CASSVAQGTSVYNEQFF | 17 | TRBJ2-1 | NA | TRBV9 | TRBD2
TGCGCCAGCAGCCAACCTCTGCAGGGGGAGACCCAGTACTTC | CASSQPLQGETQYF | 14 | TRBJ2-5 | NA | TRBV4-1 | NA
TGCGCCAGCAGCTTGGCGGCGACGGGATTCTACGAGCAGTACTTC | CASSLAATGFYEQYF | 15 | TRBJ2-7 | once | TRBV5-1 | NA
TGTGCCAGCAGTTTGGTATACGGGGGCAGCTCCTACGAGCAGTACTTC | CASSLVYGGSSYEQYF | 16 | TRBJ2-7 | NA | TRBV27 | NA
TGTGCCAGCAGCTCATCAGGTTTGGGAAATCAGCCCCAGCATTTT | CASSSSGLGNQPQHF | 15 | TRBJ1-5 | NA | TRBV13 | NA
TGTGCCAGCAGCGTTGCAGGGTCTGGAAACACCATATATTTT | CASSVAGSGNTIYF | 14 | TRBJ1-3 | NA | TRBV9 | NA
TGTGCCTGGAGTGAGGCACATCCGGACTACGAGCAGTACTTC | CAWSEAHPDYEQYF | 14 | TRBJ2-7 | NA | TRBV30 | NA
TGCAGACTACGGGGTGAGCAGTTCTTC | CRLRGEQFF | 9 | TRBJ2-1 | NA | TRBV20-1 | NA
TGTGCCAGCAGTTACGCGGGACGGAACTATGGCTACACCTTC | CASSYAGRNYGYTF | 14 | TRBJ1-2 | once | TRBV6-5 | NA
TGTGCCAGCAGCGTGACTAGCGCCAAAGAGACCCAGTACTTC | CASSVTSAKETQYF | 14 | TRBJ2-5 | NA | TRBV9 | TRBD2
TGCGCCAGCAGCCAAAATTTGCCCTACGAGCAGTACTTC | CASSQNLPYEQYF | 13 | TRBJ2-7 | NA | TRBV4-1 | NA
TGCGCCAGCAGCCAAGTCGGGCCAGGGGATGGAAAGACCCAGTACTTC | CASSQVGPGDGKTQYF | 16 | TRBJ2-5 | NA | TRBV4-1 | NA
TGTGCCAGCAGTTTCTCCGGGGCAGGTAGCTATGGCTACACCTTC | CASSFSGAGSYGYTF | 15 | TRBJ1-2 | once | TRBV6-5 | NA
TGTGCCAGGCCTGCCCCGGAGCTGTTTTTT | CARPAPELFF | 10 | TRBJ2-2 | NA | TRBV6-4 | NA
TGTGCCAGCAGCCGAGGACAGGGGGACTCTGGAAACACCATATATTTT | CASSRGQGDSGNTIYF | 16 | TRBJ1-3 | NA | TRBV4-2 | TRBD1
TGTGCCAGCACAGGGGGACCCCTTCACGAGCAGTACTTC | CASTGGPLHEQYF | 13 | TRBJ2-7 | NA | TRBV7-9 | TRBD1
TGTGCCAGCAGTTACTCGGGTCTAGCCGCCTACGAGCAGTACTTC | CASSYSGLAAYEQYF | 15 | TRBJ2-7 | once | TRBV6-5 | NA
TGTGCCAGCAGTTACTCCGGGGCTGAGCAGTTCTTC | CASSYSGAEQFF | 12 | TRBJ2-1 | NA | TRBV6-6 | NA
TGTGCCAGCAGCCCGGAGGGGCCTAGCGGGAATTACGAGCAGTACTTC | CASSPEGPSGNYEQYF | 16 | TRBJ2-7 | NA | TRBV7-2 | TRBD2